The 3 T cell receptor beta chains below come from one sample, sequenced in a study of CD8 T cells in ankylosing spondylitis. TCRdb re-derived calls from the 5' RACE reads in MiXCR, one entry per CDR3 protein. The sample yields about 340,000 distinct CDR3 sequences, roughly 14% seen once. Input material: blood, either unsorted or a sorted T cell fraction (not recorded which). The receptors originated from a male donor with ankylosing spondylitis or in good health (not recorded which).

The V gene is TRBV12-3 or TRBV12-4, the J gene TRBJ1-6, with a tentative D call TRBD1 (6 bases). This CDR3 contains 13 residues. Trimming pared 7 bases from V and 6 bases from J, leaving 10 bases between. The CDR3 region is CASNRASNSPLHF. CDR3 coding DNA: TGTGCCAGCAACAGGGCAAGTAATTCACCCCTCCACTTT.

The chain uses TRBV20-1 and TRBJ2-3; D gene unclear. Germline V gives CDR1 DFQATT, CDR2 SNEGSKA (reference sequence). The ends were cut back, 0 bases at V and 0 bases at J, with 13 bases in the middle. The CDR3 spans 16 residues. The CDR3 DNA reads TGCAGTGCTAGAGATTCTCCAGGCCCCAGCACAGATACGCAGTATTTT. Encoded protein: CSARDSPGPSTDTQYF.

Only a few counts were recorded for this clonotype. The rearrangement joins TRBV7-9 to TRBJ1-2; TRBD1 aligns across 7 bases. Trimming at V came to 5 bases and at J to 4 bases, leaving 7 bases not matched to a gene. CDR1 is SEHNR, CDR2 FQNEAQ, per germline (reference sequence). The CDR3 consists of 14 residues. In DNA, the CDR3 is TGTGCCAGCAGCCGGGACAGCCCGAGCTATGGCTACACCTTC. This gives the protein CASSRDSPSYGYTF.